The 20 T cell receptor beta chains below come from one sample, sequenced in a study of blood T cells in healthy people across ages. Using a J-beta primer mix together with a sample-barcoded 5' primer, a second PCR was run for roughly 7 to 12 cycles. A single record per CDR3 protein comes from TCRdb applying MiXCR to the 5' RACE reads. The sample yields 600,000 to 650,000 distinct CDR3 sequences, 58% seen once. The sample consisted of blood. The receptors were gathered from a man aged 60-69 years in good health.

There are a few counts of this clonotype. The rearrangement uses TRBV6-5 and TRBJ1-6; 10 positions match TRBD1. Germline V gene lookup returns CDR1 MNHEY and CDR2 SVGAGI. The CDR3 spans 15 residues. V gave up 2 bases and J gave up 8 bases; unmatched junction bases: 3. CDR3 nucleotide sequence: TGTGCCAGCAGTTACGAGACAGGGGGCTATTCACCCCTCCACTTT. Encoded protein: CASSYETGGYSPLHF.

This chain connects TRBV5-1 to TRBJ2-1; D is tentatively TRBD1 or TRBD2 (5 bases each). The V gene's germline CDR1 is SGHRS and CDR2 YFSETQ. Trimming shortened V by 4 bases and J by 4 bases, and 15 bases separated the two germline ends. CDR3 size: 15 residues. The CDR3 coding sequence is TGCGCCAGCAGCGTAACCAGGGACCGATACAATGAGCAGTTCTTC. Its translation: CASSVTRDRYNEQFF. Based on the CDR3 plus reference TRBV5-1 and TRBJ2-1, the full variable domain is KAGVTQTPRYLIKTRGQQVTLSCSPISGHRSVSWYQQTPGQGLQFLFEYFSETQRNKGNFPGRFSGRQFSNSRSEMNVSTLELGDSALYLCASSVTRDRYNEQFFGPGTRLTVL.

The V and J genes are TRBV20-1 and TRBJ1-6, with TRBD1 matching over 9 bases. V was pared by 3 bases and J by 11 bases, with 5 bases of the junction left unmatched. Germline values: CDR1 DFQATT, CDR2 SNEGSKA (reference sequence). This CDR3 region has 13 residues. CDR3 in amino acids: CSASRQGVPPLHF. The CDR3 DNA sequence: TGCAGTGCTAGTCGACAGGGGGTACCACCCCTCCACTTT.

The chain employs TRBV3-1 and TRBJ2-5, with D tentatively TRBD2 (6 bases). The germline V and J ends were trimmed by 2 bases and 1 base, with 11 bases remaining between them. From germline, CDR1 is LGHDT and CDR2 YNNKEL (reference sequence). This CDR3 has 15 amino acids. CDR3 in amino acids: CASSQIRGIQETQYF. Written as DNA, the CDR3 is TGTGCCAGCAGCCAAATACGGGGGATCCAAGAGACCCAGTACTTC.

This sequence joins TRBV20-1 and TRBJ1-5, with D possibly matching TRBD1 (5 bases). Germline CDR1 DFQATT, CDR2 SNEGSKA (reference sequence). V dropped 4 bases and J dropped 9 bases, with 19 bases sitting between them. CDR3 length: 14 residues. The CDR3 region has the DNA TGCAGTGCTATGGAGCCCACCCCGGGGCGGCCCCAGCATTTT. It specifies CSAMEPTPGRPQHF.

Only a few counts were recorded for this clonotype. The J gene is TRBJ2-3, the V gene TRBV20-1; D gene uncertain. This CDR3 comprises 11 residues. V lost 5 bases and J 3 bases, leaving 6 bases between the germline ends. Germline-derived CDR1 and CDR2 are DFQATT and SNEGSKA (reference sequence). Here the CDR3 DNA reads TGCAGTGCTCTTGGGACAGATACGCAGTATTTT. Amino acid sequence: CSALGTDTQYF.

This sequence joins TRBV7-2 and TRBJ1-4; D not resolved. The CDR3 runs 13 residues. Germline-derived CDR1 and CDR2 are SGHTA and FQGNSA. Trimming cost V 4 bases and J 10 bases, with 13 bases left between them. The CDR3 loop reads CASSSEGWRKLFF. The DNA for the CDR3 is TGTGCCAGCAGCTCTGAAGGTTGGAGAAAACTGTTTTTT. The full variable domain, its missing parts supplied by reference TRBV7-2 and TRBJ1-4, is GAGVSQSPSNKVTEKGKDVELRCDPISGHTALYWYRQSLGQGLEFLIYFQGNSAPDKSGLPSDRFSAERTGGSVSTLTIQRTQQEDSAVYLCASSSEGWRKLFFGSGTQLSVL.

This clonotype was recorded a few times. This chain uses TRBV12-3 or TRBV12-4 with TRBJ2-5; possibly TRBD1 or TRBD2 for D (5 bases each). This CDR3 is 13 amino acids long. Trimming cost V 5 bases and J 1 base, with 8 bases left between them. CDR3 nucleotides: TGTGCCAGCAGTGGGACCCGCCAAGAGACCCAGTACTTC. This sequence encodes CASSGTRQETQYF.

This clonotype was detected only a few times. The J gene is TRBJ1-2, the V gene TRBV7-6, with 7 bases matching TRBD1. The ends lost 5 bases at V and 4 bases at J; junction bases unmatched: 7. Germline assignment: CDR1 SGHVS and CDR2 FNYEAQ. The length of the CDR3 is 14 residues. For the CDR3, the DNA is TGTGCCAGCAGCCCCAGACAGGGCGGCTATGGCTACACCTTC. This sequence encodes CASSPRQGGYGYTF.

This clonotype was counted a few times. V and J are TRBV20-1 and TRBJ2-5; D might be TRBD1 (6 bases). Germline V lookup: CDR1 DFQATT, CDR2 SNEGSKA (reference sequence). CDR3 length: 14 residues. V lost 2 bases and J 2 bases, leaving 12 bases between the germline ends. The CDR3 DNA follows: TGCAGTGCTAGAAGGGGACAAATTCAAGAGACCCAGTACTTC. This sequence encodes CSARRGQIQETQYF.

This clonotype was found many times. The CDR3 bases are TGTGCCACCAGCAGAGATGGACAGGGGTACACTGAAGCTTTCTTT. It yields the protein CATSRDGQGYTEAFF. The chain uses TRBV15 and TRBJ1-1; 9 bases agree with TRBD1. Looked up from germline, CDR1 is LNHNV and CDR2 is YYDKDF (reference sequence). The CDR3 extends over 15 amino acids. V was clipped by 0 bases and J by 3 bases; unmatched bases: 2.

The genes are TRBV29-1 and TRBJ2-4; unclear D gene. Germline CDR1 reads SQVTM; CDR2 reads ANQGSEA. The CDR3 is 12 amino acids. Trimming took 3 bases from V and 2 from J, leaving 5 bases between them. This chain's CDR3 is CSVEDSKNIQYF. As DNA, the CDR3 is TGCAGCGTTGAGGATTCCAAAAACATTCAGTACTTC. Supplemented by reference TRBV29-1 and TRBJ2-4, the full variable domain reads SAVISQKPSRDICQRGTSLTIQCQVDSQVTMMFWYRQQPGQSLTLIATANQGSEATYESGFVIDKFPISRPNLTFSTLTVSNMSPEDSSIYLCSVEDSKNIQYFGAGTRLSVL.

The V gene is TRBV5-5, the J gene TRBJ1-5, with D possibly TRBD1 on 6 matching bases. Between the trimmed V and J ends, which lost 1 base and 5 bases, there was a span of 16 bases. The CDR3 is 16 amino acids. Per germline, CDR1 SGHKS and CDR2 YYEKEE (reference sequence). CDR3: CASSLYGGRTDQPQHF. For the CDR3, the DNA is TGTGCCAGCAGCTTGTATGGGGGGCGCACGGATCAGCCCCAGCATTTT.

The chain employs TRBV12-3 or TRBV12-4 and TRBJ2-1; D perhaps matches TRBD2 (6 bases). V was shortened by 3 bases and J by 5 bases, with 14 bases between the two germline ends. The CDR3 totals 15 residues. The CDR3 coding sequence is TGTGCCAGCAGTTTCCTCGGGAGAATCGACAATGAGCAGTTCTTC. It codes for CASSFLGRIDNEQFF.

This clonotype was recorded at least ten times. This rearrangement joins TRBV4-3 to TRBJ2-7; D is possibly TRBD1 or TRBD2 (5 bases each). Trimming cost V 8 bases and J 0 bases, with 20 bases left between them. The V gene's germline CDR1 is LGHNA and CDR2 YSLEER. This CDR3 is 16 amino acids long. The CDR3 DNA reads as TGCGCCAGCCAAGAGGTCCATGGGACCAGCTCCTACGAGCAGTACTTC. Protein product: CASQEVHGTSSYEQYF.

This chain joins TRBV2 and TRBJ1-5, with D maybe TRBD1 (6 bases). This CDR3 comprises 13 residues. Trimming stripped 7 bases from V and 2 bases from J, with 9 bases between. Per germline, CDR1 SNHLY and CDR2 FYNNEI. The DNA of the CDR3 is TGTGCCAGCAACAGGGAGGGCAATCAGCCCCAGCATTTT. It codes for CASNREGNQPQHF.

The chain employs TRBV15 and TRBJ2-2; D is possibly TRBD1 (7 bases). This CDR3 comprises 16 residues. The germline CDR1 and CDR2 sequences are LNHNV and YYDKDF (reference sequence). V was cut by 5 bases and J by 5 bases, with 18 bases left in between. CDR3 nucleotide sequence: TGTGCCACCAGCGCCCGGACAGGCCGGGAGACCGGGGAGCTGTTTTTT. Translated, it gives CATSARTGRETGELFF.

Only a few counts were recorded for this clonotype. The chain couples TRBV7-9 to TRBJ2-1; 14 bases fit TRBD2. This CDR3 contains 15 residues. With V trimmed by 7 bases and J by 12 bases, 11 bases remained unmatched. Germline V gives CDR1 SEHNR, CDR2 FQNEAQ (reference sequence). DNA for the CDR3: TGTGCCAGCACCTCCCAGGGACTAGCGGGGGAAGGGCAGTTCTTC. Translation: CASTSQGLAGEGQFF.

The V gene is TRBV20-1, the J gene TRBJ2-3; 9 bases line up with TRBD2. The V gene end was trimmed by 1 base and the J gene end by 0 bases; junction bases not matched to a gene: 2. This CDR3 is built from 15 residues. Germline loops: CDR1 DFQATT, CDR2 SNEGSKA (reference sequence). The CDR3 DNA reads TGCAGTGCTAGAGTAGCGGGGGAGAGCACAGATACGCAGTATTTT. This translates into CSARVAGESTDTQYF.

The chain carries TRBV15 and TRBJ2-4; D remains unclear. The better agreement between TRBJ2-7 and the DNA end casts doubt on the J call. Germline V gives CDR1 LNHNV, CDR2 YYDKDF (reference sequence). This CDR3 has 16 amino acids. The CDR3 reads CATSRSKGFPSYEQYF. Written as DNA, the CDR3 is TGTGCCACCAGCAGGAGTAAGGGCTTTCCCTCCTACGAGCAGTACTTC.